The 28 T cell receptor beta chains presented below share a single source sample, sequenced in a study of molecular identifiers for immune sequencing clone quantification. TCRdb passed the PCR reads through MiXCR, listing each CDR3 protein once. The top ten hold 0.78% of the sample, which has more than 550,000 distinct CDR3 sequences, about 25% seen once. The sequencing sample was made of naive CD8+ T cells from blood, with Jurkat cell RNA spiked in. Subset defined: FACS-sorted CD8+CD4-CCR7+CD45RA+ naive T cells. Source of these receptors: a human donor in good health. Some libraries in this study had Jurkat cell RNA spiked in.

The CDR3 loop reads CASSHKGRGSTDTQYF. CDR3 nucleotides: TGTGCCAGCAGTCATAAAGGTAGGGGTAGCACAGATACGCAGTATTTT. The chain combines TRBV7-8 with TRBJ2-3; tentative D call: TRBD1 (5 bases). This CDR3 region has 16 residues. Trimming removed 6 bases at V and 0 bases at J, with 16 bases between. The germline gives CDR1 SGHVS, CDR2 FQNEAQ.

This clonotype was counted only a few times. This rearrangement joins TRBV18 to TRBJ2-7; maybe TRBD1 (5 bases). Trimming removed 4 bases at V and 4 bases at J, with 11 bases between. The CDR3 runs to 13 residues. The germline gives CDR1 KGHSH, CDR2 LQKENI. The CDR3 coding sequence is TGTGCCAGCTCACAGGGGAAGAGGTACGAGCAGTACTTC. Protein: CASSQGKRYEQYF.

Of note for this clonotype: A junction end diverges from the germline sequence, so it may reflect a read error. The chain uses TRBV7-2 and TRBJ2-6; a weak D match, TRBD1 (5 bases). Germline V gene lookup returns CDR1 SGHTA and CDR2 FQGNSA. CDR3 length equals 17 residues. The CDR3 sequence is CASSPLYLSSGANGLTF. The CDR3 coding sequence is TGTGCCAGCAGCCCTTTATACTTGAGCTCTGGGGCCAACGGCCTGACTTTC.

This clonotype was recorded a few times. The CDR3 reads CASSRRQGMNTEAFF. CDR3 in DNA: TGTGCCAGCAGCAGAAGACAGGGAATGAACACTGAAGCTTTCTTT. This sequence joins TRBV6-2 or TRBV6-3 and TRBJ1-1, with 7 positions matching TRBD1. The CDR3 runs to 15 residues. CDR1 and CDR2 (germline): MNHEY, SVGEGT. V lost 6 bases and J lost 0; bases outside the gene matches: 7.

This clonotype was seen at least ten times. The chain employs TRBV20-1 and TRBJ2-5, with a possible D match to TRBD2 (6 bases). Trimming stripped 3 bases from V and 2 bases from J, with 7 bases between. The CDR3 extends over 12 amino acids. Per the germline V gene, CDR1 is DFQATT and CDR2 is SNEGSKA (reference sequence). As DNA, the CDR3 is TGCAGTGCTAGTGGAGGGCAAGAGACCCAGTACTTC. This encodes CSASGGQETQYF.

This clonotype was counted at least ten times. This chain connects TRBV20-1 to TRBJ2-3; 11 nucleotides align to TRBD2. The CDR3 covers 13 residues. Losses at the gene ends were 5 bases for V and 9 bases for J; bases not matched to a gene: 7. CDR1 is DFQATT and CDR2 is SNEGSKA in the germline V gene (reference sequence). CDR3 sequence (DNA): TGCAGTGCTCATACTAGCGGGAGTAGGACGCAGTATTTT. As protein: CSAHTSGSRTQYF.

In its sample, this clonotype was seen once. The chain joins TRBV2 to TRBJ1-2; TRBD1 matches at 10 bases. The CDR3 sequence is 17 residues long. V shed 5 bases, J shed 6 bases, and the junction held 15 bases outside the gene matches. CDR1 is SNHLY, CDR2 FYNNEI, per germline. CDR3 nucleotides: TGTGCCAGCAGTAAAAATCAGGGGACAGGGGACGGCCATGGCTACACCTTC. Its protein is CASSKNQGTGDGHGYTF.

This clonotype was seen many times. The rearrangement links TRBV6-2 or TRBV6-3 to TRBJ1-1; D is undetermined. Germline CDR1 MNHEY, CDR2 SVGEGT. The CDR3 covers 14 residues. Trimming removed 2 bases from V and 0 bases from J, with 7 bases in between. The CDR3 bases are TGTGCCAGCAGTTACGTTGGGGTGAACACTGAAGCTTTCTTT. Translation gives CASSYVGVNTEAFF.

To note about this clonotype: This could be a read error, since a much larger clone is one nucleotide away. The V and J genes are TRBV6-2 or TRBV6-3 and TRBJ1-2; a weak D match, TRBD1 (5 bases). Looked up from germline, CDR1 is MNHEY and CDR2 is SVGEGT. The length of the CDR3 is 15 residues. V was pared by 2 bases and J by 6 bases, with 16 bases between. The CDR3: CASSYRTTSYHGYTF. As DNA, the CDR3 is TGTGCCAGCAGTTACCGGACAACAAGTTACCATGGCTACACCTTC.

V usage is TRBV28 and J usage is TRBJ2-7; D ambiguous. This CDR3 has 14 amino acids. Germline CDR1 is MDHEN and CDR2 is SYDVKM. Trimming removed 3 bases from V and 4 bases from J, with 13 bases in between. In DNA, the CDR3 is TGTGCCAGCAGTTTTCGGGTACGTACTTACGAGCAGTACTTC. This gives the protein CASSFRVRTYEQYF.

This clonotype has a handful of counts. The genes are TRBV4-2 and TRBJ2-3; D uncertain. Germline V gene sequence: CDR1 LGHNA, CDR2 YNFKEQ. V lost 3 bases, J lost 0 bases, and 7 bases lay in between. The CDR3 extends over 14 amino acids. The DNA of the CDR3 is TGTGCCAGCAGCCACCGACTGAGCACAGATACGCAGTATTTT. It is translated as CASSHRLSTDTQYF.

CDR3 nucleotides: TGTGCCAGCGGTAAAACAGCGGCTGAGCAGTTCTTC. Encoded protein: CASGKTAAEQFF. V is TRBV27 and J is TRBJ2-1, with a tentative D call TRBD2 (5 bases). The V gene lost 8 bases and the J gene lost 9 bases, with 14 bases spanning the gap. CDR3 length: 12 residues. Per germline, CDR1 MNHEY and CDR2 SMNVEV (reference sequence).

A remark on this clonotype: A much larger clone differs by one base, so this may be a read error. V and J are TRBV12-3 or TRBV12-4 and TRBJ1-5, with a weak D call TRBD1 (6 bases). V was cut by 3 bases and J by 6 bases, with 18 bases left in between. The CDR3 spans 16 residues. The chain's CDR3 is CASSFPRDIGSQPQHF. DNA of the CDR3: TGTGCCAGCAGTTTTCCGCGGGACATTGGCAGTCAGCCCCAGCATTTT.

V and J are TRBV4-3 and TRBJ2-1; the match to TRBD2 covers 7 bases. V dropped 2 bases and J dropped 3; count of bases not matched to a gene: 7. The CDR3 sequence is 16 residues long. Germline lookup yields CDR1 LGHNA and CDR2 YSLEER. The CDR3 nucleotides are TGCGCCAGCAGCCAATCCGGGCTAGCGGACTACAATGAGCAGTTCTTC. Amino acid sequence: CASSQSGLADYNEQFF.

This clonotype has a count of ten or more. This chain uses TRBV4-1 with TRBJ1-2; D may be TRBD1 (5 bases). Trimming removed 0 bases at V and 4 bases at J, with 12 bases between. Germline V CDR1 and CDR2: MGHRA, YSYEKL. The CDR3 totals 15 residues. The CDR3 spells CASSQDGANIYGYTF. The CDR3 DNA reads TGCGCCAGCAGCCAAGATGGGGCAAACATCTATGGCTACACCTTC.

This clonotype was seen at least ten times. This chain joins TRBV3-1 and TRBJ2-3; TRBD2 aligns across 11 bases. The CDR3 covers 17 residues. The V and J ends lost 1 base and 7 bases, in that order; junction bases with no gene match: 10. Per the germline V gene, CDR1 is LGHDT and CDR2 is YNNKEL (reference sequence). The CDR3 is CASSQVPEGLAENTQYF. CDR3 in DNA: TGTGCCAGCAGCCAAGTCCCAGAGGGACTAGCGGAGAATACGCAGTATTTT.

The table lists this clonotype with many counts. The chain uses TRBV20-1 and TRBJ2-7, with 11 bases lining up with TRBD2. This CDR3 has 13 amino acids. V lost 4 bases and J lost 4; bases outside the gene matches: 3. The germline gives CDR1 DFQATT, CDR2 SNEGSKA (reference sequence). The CDR3 DNA reads TGCAGTGCTATGACTAGCGGGATATACGAGCAGTACTTC. The encoded protein is CSAMTSGIYEQYF.

There are a few counts of this clonotype. CDR3 in amino acids: CASSEVSVYTQYF. The CDR3 DNA follows: TGTGCCAGCAGTGAAGTTTCGGTATATACGCAGTATTTT. The chain links TRBV6-1 to TRBJ2-3; the D is unclear. Germline values: CDR1 MNHNS, CDR2 SASEGT. The CDR3 has 13 residues. With 1 base removed from V and 7 bases from J, the gap between germline ends came to 9 bases.

This clonotype was recorded at least ten times. The chain employs TRBV4-1 and TRBJ1-1, with TRBD1 as a possible D gene (6 bases). Germline V lookup: CDR1 MGHRA, CDR2 YSYEKL. With 0 bases removed from V and 1 base from J, the gap between germline ends came to 9 bases. The CDR3 totals 15 residues. The CDR3 DNA reads as TGCGCCAGCAGCCAAGATTGGACAGCGAACACTGAAGCTTTCTTT. Translating gives CASSQDWTANTEAFF.

The V gene is TRBV28, the J gene TRBJ2-1; a weak D match, TRBD2 (5 bases). This CDR3 contains 16 residues. The V and J ends lost 6 bases and 0 bases respectively, with 15 bases between them. CDR1 and CDR2 (germline): MDHEN, SYDVKM. CDR3 nucleotide sequence: TGTGCCAGCAGCCAATATACTAGGGCCTCCTACAATGAGCAGTTCTTC. Translation gives CASSQYTRASYNEQFF.

This clonotype was seen a few times. The rearrangement joins TRBV19 to TRBJ1-4, with a weak D call TRBD1 (5 bases). Germline CDR1 LNHDA, CDR2 SQIVND (reference sequence). There are 11 residues in the CDR3. V gave up 3 bases and J gave up 14 bases, with 10 bases separating them. This chain's CDR3 is CASSMGPYLFF. DNA of the CDR3: TGTGCCAGTAGTATGGGACCCTACCTGTTTTTT. Together with reference TRBV19 and TRBJ1-4, the CDR3 gives the full variable domain: DGGITQSPKYLFRKEGQNVTLSCEQNLNHDAMYWYRQDPGQGLRLIYYSQIVNDFQKGDIAEGYSVSREKKESFPLTVTSAQKNPTAFYLCASSMGPYLFFGSGTQLSVL.

This clonotype was seen only a few times. The chain is built from TRBV6-1 and TRBJ1-6; no clear D gene. The CDR3 sequence is 16 residues long. Germline-derived CDR1 and CDR2 are MNHNS and SASEGT. Trimming took 3 bases from V and 0 from J, leaving 9 bases between them. The chain's CDR3 is CASSENSRSYNSPLHF. The CDR3 region has the DNA TGTGCCAGCAGTGAGAATTCACGCTCCTATAATTCACCCCTCCACTTT.

There are many counts of this clonotype. The chain employs TRBV11-1 and TRBJ1-1, with D maybe TRBD1 (5 bases). V shed 0 bases and J shed 3 bases, with 8 bases lying between them. The CDR3 loop spans 14 amino acids. Germline V gene sequence: CDR1 SGHAT, CDR2 FQDESV (reference sequence). CDR3 coding DNA: TGTGCCAGCAGCTTAGCGGGGGAGGACACTGAAGCTTTCTTT. Protein product: CASSLAGEDTEAFF. Combining the CDR3 with reference TRBV11-1 and TRBJ1-1 gives the whole variable domain EAEVAQSPRYKITEKSQAVAFWCDPISGHATLYWYRQILGQGPELLVQFQDESVVDDSQLPKDRFSAERLKGVDSTLKIQPAELGDSAMYLCASSLAGEDTEAFFGQGTRLTVV.

As for this clonotype: Given a much more abundant clone one base away, this may be a read error. The chain employs TRBV24-1 and TRBJ2-1; 8 nucleotides align to TRBD2. Germline V gene data show CDR1 as KGHDR and CDR2 as SFDVKD. The CDR3 runs to 16 residues. CDR3 coding DNA: TGTGCCACCAGTGGGATAGACGGGACTAGAGGTAATGATCAGTTCTTC. This translates into CATSGIDGTRGNDQFF.

On this clonotype itself: A much more abundant neighbour one base away suggests this may be a read error. The chain uses TRBV12-3 or TRBV12-4 and TRBJ2-3; D is unresolved. The CDR3 is 15 residues long. The CDR3 spells CAGSHTVRLTDTQYF. CDR3 coding DNA: TGTGCCGGCAGCCATACAGTACGTCTCACAGATACGCAGTATTTT.

The chain uses TRBV6-2 or TRBV6-3 and TRBJ2-1, with D unclear. The CDR3 is 13 amino acids. The V end was cut by 0 bases, the J end by 5 bases, with 5 bases between. Looked up from germline, CDR1 is MNHEY and CDR2 is SVGEGT. CDR3 sequence reads: CASSYSANNEQFF. CDR3 coding DNA: TGTGCCAGCAGTTACTCGGCCAACAATGAGCAGTTCTTC.

This clonotype was seen many times. The V and J genes are TRBV4-3 and TRBJ2-7; 7 bases fit TRBD1. The germline V gene encodes CDR1 LGHNA and CDR2 YSLEER. V lost 4 bases, J lost 3 bases, and 12 bases stayed unmatched. This CDR3 spans 16 amino acids. CDR3 sequence reads: CASSRTTGTEVYEQYF. The CDR3 DNA sequence: TGCGCCAGCAGCCGGACAACCGGGACAGAGGTCTACGAGCAGTACTTC.

This chain uses TRBV27 with TRBJ1-4; D is unresolved. The V and J ends lost 6 bases and 6 bases respectively, with 11 bases between them. CDR1 MNHEY and CDR2 SMNVEV come from the germline V gene (reference sequence). This CDR3 region has 13 residues. The CDR3 DNA reads TGTGCCAGCAGGGGGATCTGGGATGAAAAACTGTTTTTT. Translating it yields CASRGIWDEKLFF.